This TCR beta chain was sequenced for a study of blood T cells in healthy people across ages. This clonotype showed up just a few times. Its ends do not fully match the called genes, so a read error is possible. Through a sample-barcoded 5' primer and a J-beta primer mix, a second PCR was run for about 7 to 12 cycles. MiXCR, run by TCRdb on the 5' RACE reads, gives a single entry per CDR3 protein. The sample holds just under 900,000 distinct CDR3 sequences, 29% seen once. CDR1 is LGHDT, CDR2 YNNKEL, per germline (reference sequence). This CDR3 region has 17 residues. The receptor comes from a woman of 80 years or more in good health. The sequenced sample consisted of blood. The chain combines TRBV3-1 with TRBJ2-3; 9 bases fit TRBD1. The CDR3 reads CASSQGMGQGLTGTQYF. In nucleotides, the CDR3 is TGTGCCAGCAGCCAAGGGATGGGACAGGGTTTAACAGGTACGCAGTATTTT.